The 14 T cell receptor beta chains below come from one sample, sequenced in a study of T-cell memory formation after mild COVID-19. TCRdb called the 5' RACE reads again in MiXCR, with one record for every CDR3 protein. This table has roughly 380,000 distinct CDR3 sequences, around 28% appearing once. Material: PBMCs or a T cell subset sorted from them (not recorded which). These receptors were collected from an adult woman who had mild COVID-19 (a few samples of this study predate the infection). Cell type and time point are not known.

This clonotype has more than one count but fewer than ten. The chain uses TRBV4-3 and TRBJ2-1, with D possibly being TRBD2 (5 bases). The CDR3 is 17 residues long. Per the germline V gene, CDR1 is LGHNA and CDR2 is YSLEER. Trimming stripped 0 bases from V and 2 bases from J, with 14 bases between. CDR3 residues: CASSQDMTTGAYNEQFF. The CDR3 DNA sequence: TGCGCCAGCAGCCAAGATATGACTACCGGAGCCTACAATGAGCAGTTCTTC.

For this clonotype: The junction shows a germline mismatch at one end, possibly a read error. The V call is TRBV18, the J call TRBJ2-7; 9 bases are shared with TRBD1. The germline gives CDR1 KGHSH, CDR2 LQKENI. The CDR3 runs 13 residues. For the CDR3, the DNA is TGTGCCAGCTCACCACGGGACAGGGAGGCTTGGGACTTC. Its protein product is CASSPRDREAWDF.

The chain is built from TRBV12-3 or TRBV12-4 and TRBJ2-1; 11 nucleotides agree with TRBD2. There are 14 residues in the CDR3. V lost 6 bases and J lost 7; bases outside the gene matches: 5. CDR3 DNA: TGTGCCAGCAGCCCTAGCGGGGGGCATAATGAGCAGTTCTTC. It is translated as CASSPSGGHNEQFF.

As for this clonotype: At one boundary the junction diverges from the germline segment, which might be a read error. The chain has TRBV20-1 and TRBJ2-1; the match to TRBD2 covers 8 bases. Germline CDR1 reads DFQATT; CDR2 reads SNEGSKA (reference sequence). This CDR3 spans 16 amino acids. In nucleotides, the CDR3 is TGCAGTGCTAGCGGTGCGGGGGGCGTTTCCTACGATGAGCAGTTCTTC. Translating it yields CSASGAGGVSYDEQFF.

The genes are TRBV12-3 or TRBV12-4 and TRBJ2-5; D ambiguous. The V end was cut by 0 bases, the J end by 5 bases, with 10 bases between. CDR3 length: 14 amino acids. CDR3 residues: CASSLALFLETQYF. CDR3 bases: TGTGCCAGCAGTTTAGCGCTTTTTTTGGAGACCCAGTACTTC.

A few counts support this clonotype. The genes are TRBV5-1 and TRBJ1-1, with TRBD1 matching 9 bases. Germline assignment: CDR1 SGHRS and CDR2 YFSETQ. Trimming took 4 bases from V and 0 from J; bases not matched to a gene: 4. The CDR3 is 15 amino acids. The CDR3 sequence is CASSADRGMNTEAFF. In DNA, the CDR3 is TGCGCCAGCAGCGCGGACAGGGGAATGAACACTGAAGCTTTCTTT.

The chain employs TRBV7-8 and TRBJ1-2; no clear D. Between the trimmed V and J ends, which lost 2 bases and 0 bases, there was a span of 10 bases. The CDR3 covers 15 residues. The V gene's germline CDR1 is SGHVS and CDR2 FQNEAQ. CDR3 protein: CASSLSGDPNYGYTF. For the CDR3, the DNA is TGTGCCAGCAGCTTAAGTGGTGATCCTAACTATGGCTACACCTTC.

This sequence joins TRBV6-5 and TRBJ1-2; D gene ambiguous. The CDR3 extends over 13 amino acids. Per germline, CDR1 MNHEY and CDR2 SVGAGI. V was clipped by 4 bases and J by 8 bases, with 14 bases between them. CDR3 sequence reads: CASSSLRGLGYTF. CDR3 coding DNA: TGTGCCAGCAGTTCCCTACGAGGGCTGGGCTACACCTTC.

This clonotype has more than one count but fewer than ten. The chain combines TRBV27 with TRBJ1-5; 7 bases agree with TRBD1. V was pared by 6 bases and J by 5 bases, with 4 bases of the junction left unmatched. The CDR3 length is 13 residues. Looked up from germline, CDR1 is MNHEY and CDR2 is SMNVEV (reference sequence). The DNA for the CDR3 is TGTGCCAGCAGCCAGGGACAGCATCAGCCCCAGCATTTT. It translates to CASSQGQHQPQHF.

This rearrangement joins TRBV20-1 to TRBJ2-7, with TRBD2 identical over 14 bases. This CDR3 region has 16 residues. J lost 4 bases, V lost 3 bases, and 8 bases had no gene match. Germline V CDR1 and CDR2: DFQATT, SNEGSKA (reference sequence). CDR3 protein: CSARWMGTSGGYEQYF. For the CDR3, the DNA is TGCAGTGCTAGGTGGATGGGGACTAGCGGGGGATACGAGCAGTACTTC.

V gene TRBV30 combines with J gene TRBJ2-7; 8 nucleotides match TRBD1. Germline assignment: CDR1 GTSNPN and CDR2 SVGIG (reference sequence). Losses at the gene ends were 5 bases for V and 3 bases for J; bases not matched to a gene: 12. This CDR3 is built from 15 residues. The CDR3 region is CAWSVVYRGDYEQYF. CDR3 DNA sequence: TGTGCCTGGTCTGTAGTATACAGGGGGGACTACGAGCAGTACTTC.

The chain combines TRBV12-3 or TRBV12-4 with TRBJ2-3; D call uncertain. The V gene lost 1 base and the J gene lost 4 bases, with 6 bases spanning the gap. The CDR3 is made up of 13 amino acids. The DNA of the CDR3 is TGTGCCAGCAGTTTAGAGGGCCCAGATACGCAGTATTTT. It specifies CASSLEGPDTQYF.

The chain couples TRBV18 to TRBJ2-2; D is unresolved. The V gene's germline CDR1 is KGHSH and CDR2 LQKENI. V was trimmed by 5 bases and J by 3 bases, leaving 13 bases between them. This CDR3 has 15 amino acids. The DNA of the CDR3 is TGTGCCAGCTCATCCCCGACACTCTACACCGGGGAGCTGTTTTTT. Its protein product is CASSSPTLYTGELFF.

The rearrangement joins TRBV19 to TRBJ2-7; 11 bases line up with TRBD1. The CDR3 is 15 residues long. Germline loops: CDR1 LNHDA, CDR2 SQIVND (reference sequence). V shed 4 bases, J shed 4 bases, and the junction held 6 bases outside the gene matches. The CDR3 nucleotides read TGTGCCAGTAGTACGGCGGGGACAGGGGGGTACGAGCAGTACTTC. Encoded protein: CASSTAGTGGYEQYF. Drawing the rest from reference TRBV19 and TRBJ2-7, the complete variable domain is DGGITQSPKYLFRKEGQNVTLSCEQNLNHDAMYWYRQDPGQGLRLIYYSQIVNDFQKGDIAEGYSVSREKKESFPLTVTSAQKNPTAFYLCASSTAGTGGYEQYFGPGTRLTVT.